A selection of T cell receptor beta chains follows, all from one sample in a study of vaccination and CD4 T cells after COVID-19. TCRdb processed the PCR reads anew with MiXCR; each CDR3 protein has one entry. The sample yields about 21,000 distinct CDR3 sequences, about 50% seen once. The material sequenced was CD4+ T cells from blood, taken before SARS-CoV-2 vaccination. All receptors derive from a human donor who had recovered from COVID-19. CDR3s include the opening cysteine and the closing phenylalanine or tryptophan. Each record gives: D gene, J gene, clone size, V gene, CDR3 protein, CDR3 DNA. The D gene is left open where the match is weak. Rows give clone size only sometimes, using once, few, many, or a class for an expanded clone.

.	TRBJ2-7	.	TRBV7-3	CARRIPLEQYF	TGTGCCAGAAGAATCCCCCTCGAGCAGTACTTC
.	TRBJ1-5	few	TRBV20-1	CSARGERPNQPQHF	TGCAGTGCTAGAGGGGAGCGCCCAAATCAGCCCCAGCATTTT
.	TRBJ1-1	.	TRBV6-5	CASSSTGEAFF	TGTGCCAGCAGTTCAACAGGGGAAGCTTTCTTT
.	TRBJ2-7	.	TRBV20-1	CSASRRTPNSYEQYF	TGCAGTGCTAGTCGTCGGACGCCAAACTCCTACGAGCAGTACTTC
.	TRBJ1-2	few	TRBV24-1	CATSDSGHSNYGYTF	TGTGCCACCAGTGATTCAGGACACTCTAACTATGGCTACACCTTC
TRBD2	TRBJ2-3	.	TRBV6-1	CASSRGLAGGADTQYF	TGTGCCAGCAGCCGAGGACTAGCGGGAGGGGCCGATACGCAGTATTTT
.	TRBJ1-5	.	TRBV6-1	CASSLQAGVSNQPQHF	TGTGCCAGCAGCTTACAGGCAGGAGTTAGCAATCAGCCCCAGCATTTT
TRBD2	TRBJ2-1	once	TRBV7-8	CASSLGLAGVNEQFF	TGTGCCAGCAGCTTAGGACTAGCGGGGGTAAATGAGCAGTTCTTC
.	TRBJ2-3	.	TRBV21-1	CASRPGLAGADTQYF	TGTGCCAGCAGACCGGGACTAGCGGGAGCAGATACGCAGTATTTT
.	TRBJ1-3	few	TRBV20-1	CSAFTGTVAGNTIYF	TGCAGTGCTTTCACAGGGACTGTAGCTGGAAACACCATATATTTT
.	TRBJ1-4	.	TRBV20-1	CSAHHGDEKLFF	TGCAGTGCGCATCACGGGGATGAAAAACTGTTTTTT
.	TRBJ1-3	.	TRBV30	CAWGSNPGNTIYF	TGTGCCTGGGGCTCCAATCCCGGAAACACCATATATTTT
.	TRBJ2-1	.	TRBV20-1	CRADRSSYNEQFF	TGCAGAGCAGACAGAAGCTCCTACAATGAGCAGTTCTTC
TRBD2	TRBJ2-5	.	TRBV25-1	CASSGGRLAGGETQYF	TGTGCCAGCAGTGGGGGGAGACTAGCGGGAGGAGAGACCCAGTACTTC
.	TRBJ2-7	few	TRBV12-3/TRBV12-4	CASSLSSVDYEQYF	TGTGCCAGCAGTTTATCGAGTGTCGACTACGAGCAGTACTTC
TRBD1	TRBJ1-5	few	TRBV19	CASTVTGSQPQHF	TGTGCCAGTACCGTGACAGGGAGTCAGCCCCAGCATTTT
.	TRBJ1-4	.	TRBV28	CASSSTGGATNEKLFF	TGTGCCAGCAGTTCCACAGGAGGTGCAACTAATGAAAAACTGTTTTTT
TRBD1	TRBJ2-4	.	TRBV6-1	CASSEARGQGVGAKNIQYF	TGTGCCAGCAGTGAAGCGCGAGGACAGGGGGTTGGGGCCAAAAACATTCAGTACTTC
.	TRBJ1-1	few	TRBV6-2/TRBV6-3	CASRDSLNTEAFF	TGTGCCAGCAGGGACAGCCTTAACACTGAAGCTTTCTTT
TRBD2	TRBJ2-2	.	TRBV20-1	CSARAWYNLSGSYLANTGELFF	TGCAGTGCTAGAGCTTGGTACAACCTGAGCGGGAGTTACCTAGCGAACACCGGGGAGCTGTTTTTT
.	TRBJ2-7	.	TRBV12-3/TRBV12-4	CASSLRPGVYEQYF	TGTGCCAGCAGTTTAAGACCGGGGGTGTACGAGCAGTACTTC
TRBD1	TRBJ2-7	.	TRBV7-9	CASSDRGLYEQYF	TGTGCCAGCAGCGACAGGGGGTTGTACGAGCAGTACTTC
.	TRBJ1-5	medium-sized	TRBV20-1	CSAQASGQYQPQHF	TGCAGTGCCCAAGCCTCGGGTCAATATCAGCCCCAGCATTTT
TRBD1	TRBJ2-7	.	TRBV19	CASSAMTGSPYEQYF	TGTGCCAGTAGTGCAATGACAGGGTCACCCTACGAGCAGTACTTC
.	TRBJ1-1	few	TRBV25-1	CASSGGGAEAFF	TGTGCCAGCAGTGGCGGGGGGGCTGAAGCTTTCTTT
TRBD1	TRBJ2-5	.	TRBV19	CASTPGGAETQYF	TGTGCCAGTACTCCAGGGGGCGCCGAGACCCAGTACTTC
TRBD2	TRBJ2-5	.	TRBV7-9	CASSLRLAARQETQYF	TGTGCCAGCAGCTTAAGACTAGCGGCCCGGCAAGAGACCCAGTACTTC
TRBD1	TRBJ1-2	.	TRBV28	CATGTGIGYGYTF	TGTGCCACCGGGACAGGGATAGGCTATGGCTACACCTTC
.	TRBJ2-3	.	TRBV20-1	CSAPSEGDTQYF	TGCAGTGCTCCCTCCGAGGGAGATACGCAGTATTTT
TRBD1	TRBJ2-1	.	TRBV28	CASSLLTDRNNEQFF	TGTGCCAGCAGTTTACTAACGGACAGGAACAATGAGCAGTTCTTC
TRBD1	TRBJ2-5	few	TRBV6-1	CASDTGGWVQETQYF	TGTGCCAGCGATACAGGGGGCTGGGTCCAAGAGACCCAGTACTTC
.	TRBJ1-6	.	TRBV4-1	CASSHGLFGNSPLHF	TGCGCCAGCAGCCACGGGTTATTTGGAAATTCACCCCTCCACTTT
.	TRBJ2-5	.	TRBV20-1	CSARAGVTETQYF	TGCAGTGCTAGAGCGGGGGTTACGGAGACCCAGTACTTC
.	TRBJ1-5	medium-sized	TRBV7-8	CASSLERINQPQHF	TGTGCCAGCAGCTTAGAACGGATTAATCAGCCCCAGCATTTT
.	TRBJ2-1	.	TRBV28	CASTLRGGYNEQFF	TGTGCCAGTACACTCCGTGGGGGCTACAATGAGCAGTTCTTC
.	TRBJ1-2	.	TRBV11-2	CASSLVGRWDGYTF	TGTGCCAGCAGCTTAGTGGGCAGATGGGATGGCTACACCTTC
.	TRBJ2-4	.	TRBV27	CASSDNTNIQYF	TGTGCCAGCAGTGACAATACAAACATTCAGTACTTC
.	TRBJ2-5	.	TRBV20-1	CSAQIFETQYF	TGCAGTGCACAGATCTTCGAGACCCAGTACTTC
.	TRBJ2-5	.	TRBV2	CASSPTRVGETQYF	TGTGCCAGCAGCCCCACTAGGGTGGGGGAGACCCAGTACTTC
TRBD2	TRBJ2-2	once	TRBV19	CASSMRLAGGPGGELFF	TGTGCCAGTAGTATGCGGCTAGCGGGAGGGCCGGGCGGGGAGCTGTTTTTT
.	TRBJ1-5	.	TRBV20-1	CSTRGPGSQPQHF	TGCAGTACCAGGGGTCCGGGGTCTCAGCCCCAGCATTTT
.	TRBJ2-3	.	TRBV7-3	CASRRSGLSTDTQYF	TGTGCCAGCCGACGGTCAGGGCTGAGCACAGATACGCAGTATTTT
.	TRBJ1-5	.	TRBV28	CASSFFDQPQHF	TGTGCCAGCAGTTTCTTTGATCAGCCCCAGCATTTT
.	TRBJ1-1	.	TRBV6-2/TRBV6-3	CASSYRVGNTEAFF	TGTGCCAGCAGTTACCGGGTAGGGAACACTGAAGCTTTCTTT
TRBD1	TRBJ2-1	.	TRBV27	CASSLEGGRNEQFF	TGTGCCAGCAGTTTAGAAGGGGGCCGGAATGAGCAGTTCTTC
.	TRBJ2-3	.	TRBV5-4	CASSLSWGSDTQYF	TGTGCCAGCAGCTTATCCTGGGGATCAGATACGCAGTATTTT
.	TRBJ2-2	.	TRBV5-8	CASSLIVTTNTGELFF	TGTGCCAGCAGCTTAATCGTGACAACGAACACCGGGGAGCTGTTTTTT
TRBD1	TRBJ1-2	medium-sized	TRBV20-1	CSADRQGDGYTF	TGCAGTGCTGATAGACAGGGTGATGGCTACACCTTC
.	TRBJ1-5	few	TRBV20-1	CSARESVRGFDQPQHF	TGCAGTGCTAGAGAATCGGTGCGGGGGTTCGATCAGCCCCAGCATTTT
TRBD2	TRBJ2-2	.	TRBV20-1	CSARPGGGFSGELFF	TGCAGTGCTAGACCGGGGGGAGGCTTTTCCGGGGAGCTGTTTTTT
.	TRBJ1-2	once	TRBV20-1	CSATIRDGAYGYTF	TGCAGTGCTACAATCCGGGACGGGGCCTATGGCTACACCTTC
TRBD1	TRBJ2-5	.	TRBV10-3	CAISQTGTGGETQYF	TGTGCCATCAGTCAAACCGGGACAGGGGGGGAGACCCAGTACTTC
TRBD1	TRBJ2-3	.	TRBV20-1	CSALGLGQGTADTQYF	TGCAGTGCCCTTGGCCTAGGACAGGGGACGGCAGATACGCAGTATTTT
TRBD1	TRBJ2-7	.	TRBV19	CASSILAGGHEQYF	TGTGCCAGTAGTATTCTCGCAGGGGGCCACGAGCAGTACTTC
.	TRBJ1-2	once	TRBV12-3/TRBV12-4	CASRSDRGSVYGYTF	TGTGCCAGCAGATCCGATAGGGGTTCCGTCTATGGCTACACCTTC
.	TRBJ2-2	.	TRBV2	CASRMGPNTGELFF	TGTGCCAGCAGGATGGGCCCGAACACCGGGGAGCTGTTTTTT
TRBD1	TRBJ1-1	.	TRBV12-3/TRBV12-4	CASSVRPGGNTEAFF	TGTGCCAGCAGTGTTAGACCAGGGGGGAACACTGAAGCTTTCTTT
TRBD1	TRBJ1-1	few	TRBV20-1	CSARVDRGLVAFF	TGCAGTGCTAGAGTTGACAGGGGGCTAGTAGCTTTCTTT
.	TRBJ2-1	.	TRBV20-1	CSADVNEQFF	TGCAGTGCGGATGTGAATGAGCAGTTCTTC
TRBD2	TRBJ2-5	.	TRBV6-1	CASSLSGREEIQYF	TGTGCCAGCAGTCTAAGCGGGAGGGAAGAGATCCAGTACTTC